The sequence of this T cell receptor beta chain was determined in a study of blood T cells in healthy people across ages. General study points: There were more naive CD4+ cells and higher diversity in long-lived donors than in aged donors.

The germline V gene has CDR1 SGHTA and CDR2 FQGNSA. V lost 5 bases and J lost 2, with 9 bases in between. The CDR3 has 13 amino acids. The authors ran a second PCR of about 6 to 11 cycles using a sample-barcoded 5' primer and a J-beta primer mix. TCRdb analysed the 5' RACE reads with MiXCR anew, one entry per CDR3 protein. Seen here are some 1.4 million distinct CDR3 sequences, 42% observed once, and the top ten hold roughly 7.7%. Worth noting for this clonotype: Its antigen is undetermined.

This receptor was identified in a woman aged 18-29 years in good health. The material sequenced was blood. The J gene is TRBJ1-1, the V gene TRBV7-2; D uncertain. The CDR3 DNA is TGTGCCAGCAGCCCTCAGACCAACACTGAAGCTTTCTTT. Encoded protein: CASSPQTNTEAFF.